This T cell receptor (beta chain) appears in the sequencing data of a study of shared clonotypes between healthy human individuals. General study results and limits: Donor scarcity curtailed the genetic and exposure-history diversity represented herein.

This table comes from immunoSEQ multiplex PCR, and its TCRdb copy is limited to in-frame clones, with some not included. The sample records 850,000 to 1,200,000 clones, approximately 68% being singletons. A remark on this clone: Its antigen is undetermined.

The TCR was taken from a man younger than 35 in good health. Sequenced material: memory CD4+ T cells sorted from blood. Specified subset: CD45RA-negative fraction.

The CDR3 protein is CASSIGTSGKGEQFF. The CDR3 nucleotides are TGTGCCAGCAGCATAGGGACTAGCGGGAAGGGTGAGCAGTTCTTC. The chain carries TRBV9 and TRBJ2-1; TRBD2 agrees at 13 bases. The junction had 7 bases not matched to a gene; V was cut back by 4 bases and J by 9 bases. The germline gives CDR1 SGDLS, CDR2 YYNGEE. The CDR3 is made up of 15 amino acids. Full variable domain (outside the CDR3, taken from reference TRBV9 and TRBJ2-1): DSGVTQTPKHLITATGQRVTLRCSPRSGDLSVYWYQQSLDQGLQFLIQYYNGEERAKGNILERFSAQQFPDLHSELNLSSLELGDSALYFCASSIGTSGKGEQFFGPGTRLTVL.